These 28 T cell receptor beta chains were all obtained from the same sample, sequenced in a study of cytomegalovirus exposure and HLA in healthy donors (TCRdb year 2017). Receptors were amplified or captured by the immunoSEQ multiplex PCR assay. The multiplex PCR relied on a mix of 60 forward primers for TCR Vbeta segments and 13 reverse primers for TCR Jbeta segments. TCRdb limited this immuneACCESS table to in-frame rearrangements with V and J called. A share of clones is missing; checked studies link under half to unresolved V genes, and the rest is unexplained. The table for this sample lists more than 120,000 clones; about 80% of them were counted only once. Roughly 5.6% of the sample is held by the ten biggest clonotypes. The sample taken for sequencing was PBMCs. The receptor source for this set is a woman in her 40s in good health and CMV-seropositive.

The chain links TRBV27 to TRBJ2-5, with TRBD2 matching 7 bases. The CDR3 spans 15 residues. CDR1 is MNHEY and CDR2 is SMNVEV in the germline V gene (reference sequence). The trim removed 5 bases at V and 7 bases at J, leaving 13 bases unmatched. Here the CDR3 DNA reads TGTGCCAGCAGTAGAACTCCCGGGACTATCTCGACCCAGTACTTC. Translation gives CASSRTPGTISTQYF.

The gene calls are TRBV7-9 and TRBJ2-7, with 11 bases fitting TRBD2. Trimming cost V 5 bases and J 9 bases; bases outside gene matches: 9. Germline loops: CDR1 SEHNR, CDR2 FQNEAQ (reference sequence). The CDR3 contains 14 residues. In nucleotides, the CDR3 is TGTGCCAGCAGCCCGCCGGGACTAGCGGTTAGGCAGTACTTC. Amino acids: CASSPPGLAVRQYF.

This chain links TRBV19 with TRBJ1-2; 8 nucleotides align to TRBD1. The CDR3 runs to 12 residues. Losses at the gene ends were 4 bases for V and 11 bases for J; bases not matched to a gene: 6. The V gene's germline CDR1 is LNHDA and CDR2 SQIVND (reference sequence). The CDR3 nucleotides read TGTGCCAGTAGTAGGGGACAGGCGTGGTACACCTTC. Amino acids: CASSRGQAWYTF.

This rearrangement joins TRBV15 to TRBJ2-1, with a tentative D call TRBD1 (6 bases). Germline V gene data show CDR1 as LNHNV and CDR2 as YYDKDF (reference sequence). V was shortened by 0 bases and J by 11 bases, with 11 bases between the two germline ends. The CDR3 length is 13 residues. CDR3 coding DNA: TGTGCCACCAGCAGAGATCAAGGGGGTCAGCAGTTCTTC. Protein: CATSRDQGGQQFF.

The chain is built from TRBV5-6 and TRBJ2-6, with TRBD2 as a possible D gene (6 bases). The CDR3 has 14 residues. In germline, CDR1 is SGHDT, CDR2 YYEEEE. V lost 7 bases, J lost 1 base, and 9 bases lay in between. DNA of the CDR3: TGTGCCAGCTCGGGACTTTCTGGGGCCAACGTCCTGACTTTC. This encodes CASSGLSGANVLTF.

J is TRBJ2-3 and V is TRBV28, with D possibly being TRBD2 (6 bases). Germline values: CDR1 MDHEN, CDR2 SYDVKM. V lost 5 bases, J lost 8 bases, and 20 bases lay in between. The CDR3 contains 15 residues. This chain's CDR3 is CASSRTGLSYATQYF. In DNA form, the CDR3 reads TGTGCCAGCAGTCGGACGGGACTCAGTTACGCTACGCAGTATTTT.

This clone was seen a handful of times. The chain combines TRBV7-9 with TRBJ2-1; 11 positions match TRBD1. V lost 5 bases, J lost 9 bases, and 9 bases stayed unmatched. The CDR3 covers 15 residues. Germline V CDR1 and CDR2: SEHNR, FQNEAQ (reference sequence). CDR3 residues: CASSPGTGGETEQFF. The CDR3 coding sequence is TGTGCCAGCAGCCCAGGGACAGGGGGTGAAACTGAGCAGTTCTTC.

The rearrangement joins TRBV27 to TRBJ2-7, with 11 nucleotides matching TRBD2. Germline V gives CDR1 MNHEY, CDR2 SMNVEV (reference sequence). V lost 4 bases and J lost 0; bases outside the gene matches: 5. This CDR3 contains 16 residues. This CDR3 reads CASSSPGTSGSYEQYF. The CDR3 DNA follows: TGTGCCAGCAGTTCCCCCGGGACTAGCGGCTCCTACGAGCAGTACTTC.

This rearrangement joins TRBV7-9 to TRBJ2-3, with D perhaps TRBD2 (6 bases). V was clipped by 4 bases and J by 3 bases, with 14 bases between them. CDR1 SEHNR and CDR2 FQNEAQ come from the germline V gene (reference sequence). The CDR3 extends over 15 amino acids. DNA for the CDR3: TGTGCCAGCAGCTCCCTCGGGAGTGGGACAGATACGCAGTATTTT. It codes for CASSSLGSGTDTQYF.

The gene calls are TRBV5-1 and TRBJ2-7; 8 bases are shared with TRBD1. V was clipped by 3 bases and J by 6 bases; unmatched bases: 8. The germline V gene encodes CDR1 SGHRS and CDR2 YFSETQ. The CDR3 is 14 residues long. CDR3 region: CASSSQGGLGEQYF. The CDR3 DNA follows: TGCGCCAGCAGCTCACAGGGGGGTCTTGGCGAGCAGTACTTC.

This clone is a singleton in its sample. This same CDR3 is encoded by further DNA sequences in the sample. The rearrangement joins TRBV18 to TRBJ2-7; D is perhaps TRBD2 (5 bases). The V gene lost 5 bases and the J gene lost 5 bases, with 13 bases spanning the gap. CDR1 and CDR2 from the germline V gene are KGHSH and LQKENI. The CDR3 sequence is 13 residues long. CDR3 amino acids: CASSEGEWDEQYF. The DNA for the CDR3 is TGTGCCAGCTCAGAGGGAGAATGGGACGAGCAGTACTTC. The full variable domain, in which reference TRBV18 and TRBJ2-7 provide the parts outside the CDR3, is NAGVMQNPRHLVRRRGQEARLRCSPMKGHSHVYWYRQLPEEGLKFMVYLQKENIIDESGMPKERFSAEFPKEGPSILRIQQVVRGDSAAYFCASSEGEWDEQYFGPGTRLTVT.

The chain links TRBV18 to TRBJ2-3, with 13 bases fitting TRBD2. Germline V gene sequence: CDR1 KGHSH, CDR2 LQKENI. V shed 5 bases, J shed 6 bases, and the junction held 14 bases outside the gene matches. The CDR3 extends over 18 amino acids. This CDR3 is CASSSLPGLAGPSDTQYF. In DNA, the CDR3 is TGTGCCAGCTCATCCCTCCCGGGACTAGCGGGACCTTCGGATACGCAGTATTTT.

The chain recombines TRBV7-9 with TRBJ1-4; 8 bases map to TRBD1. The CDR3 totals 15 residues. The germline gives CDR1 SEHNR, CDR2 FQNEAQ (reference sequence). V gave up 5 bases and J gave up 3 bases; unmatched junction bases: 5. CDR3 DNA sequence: TGTGCCAGCAGCGTCAGGGGGCAGGCTAATGAAAAACTGTTTTTT. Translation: CASSVRGQANEKLFF.

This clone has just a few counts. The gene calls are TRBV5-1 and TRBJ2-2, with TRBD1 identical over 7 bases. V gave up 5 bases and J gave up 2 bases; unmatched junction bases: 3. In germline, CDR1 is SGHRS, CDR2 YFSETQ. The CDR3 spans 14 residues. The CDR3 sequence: CASRGTANTGELFF. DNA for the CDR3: TGCGCCAGCAGGGGGACAGCTAACACCGGGGAGCTGTTTTTT.

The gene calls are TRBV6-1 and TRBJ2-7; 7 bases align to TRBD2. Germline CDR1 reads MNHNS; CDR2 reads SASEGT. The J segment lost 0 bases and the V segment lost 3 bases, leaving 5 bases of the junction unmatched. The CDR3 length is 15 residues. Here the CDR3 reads CASSEGSGTSYEQYF. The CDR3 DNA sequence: TGTGCCAGCAGTGAGGGGAGCGGGACCTCCTACGAGCAGTACTTC.

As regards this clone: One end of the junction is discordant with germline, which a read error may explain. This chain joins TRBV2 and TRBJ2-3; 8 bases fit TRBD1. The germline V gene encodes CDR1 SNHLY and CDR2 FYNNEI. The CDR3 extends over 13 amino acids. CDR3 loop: CASRDRATYTQYF. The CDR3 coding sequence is TGTGCCAGCAGGGACAGGGCCACATATACGCAGTATTTT.

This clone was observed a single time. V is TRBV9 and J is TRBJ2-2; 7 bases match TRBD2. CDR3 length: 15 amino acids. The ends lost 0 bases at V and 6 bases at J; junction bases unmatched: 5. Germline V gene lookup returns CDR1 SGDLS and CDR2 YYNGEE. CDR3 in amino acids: CASSVGGAGSGELFF. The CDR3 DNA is TGTGCCAGCAGCGTAGGGGGAGCGGGGTCCGGGGAGCTGTTTTTT.

CDR3 amino acids: CASSLDGQNSYNEQFF. In DNA form, the CDR3 reads TGTGCCAGCAGCTTGGATGGACAAAACTCCTACAATGAGCAGTTCTTC. The V call is TRBV5-4, the J call TRBJ2-1, with D perhaps matching TRBD1 (5 bases). V lost 0 bases and J lost 0, with 10 bases in between. Germline V gene lookup returns CDR1 SGHNT and CDR2 YYREEE (reference sequence). The CDR3 sequence is 16 residues long.

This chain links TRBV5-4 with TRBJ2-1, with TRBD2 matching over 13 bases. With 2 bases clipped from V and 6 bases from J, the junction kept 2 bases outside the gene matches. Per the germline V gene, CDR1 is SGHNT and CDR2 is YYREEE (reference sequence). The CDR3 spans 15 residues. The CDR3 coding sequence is TGTGCCAGCAGCTTAAGACTAGCGGGAGGCAATGAGCAGTTCTTC. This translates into CASSLRLAGGNEQFF. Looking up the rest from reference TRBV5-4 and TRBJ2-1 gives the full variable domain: ETGVTQSPTHLIKTRGQQVTLRCSSQSGHNTVSWYQQALGQGPQFIFQYYREEENGRGNFPPRFSGLQFPNYSSELNVNALELDDSALYLCASSLRLAGGNEQFFGPGTRLTVL.

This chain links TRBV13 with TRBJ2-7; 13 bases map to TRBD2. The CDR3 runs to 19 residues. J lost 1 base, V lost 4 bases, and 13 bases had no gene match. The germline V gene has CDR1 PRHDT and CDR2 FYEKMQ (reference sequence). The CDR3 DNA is TGTGCCAGCAGCTCCCTCCTCGGACTAGCGGGAGATGTGTCCTACGAGCAGTACTTC. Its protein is CASSSLLGLAGDVSYEQYF.

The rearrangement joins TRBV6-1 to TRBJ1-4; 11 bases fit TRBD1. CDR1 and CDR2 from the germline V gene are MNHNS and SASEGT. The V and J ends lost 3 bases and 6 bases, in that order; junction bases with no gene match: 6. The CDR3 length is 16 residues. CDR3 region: CASSERWTGGYEKLFF. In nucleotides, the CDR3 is TGTGCCAGCAGTGAGCGTTGGACAGGGGGCTATGAAAAACTGTTTTTT.

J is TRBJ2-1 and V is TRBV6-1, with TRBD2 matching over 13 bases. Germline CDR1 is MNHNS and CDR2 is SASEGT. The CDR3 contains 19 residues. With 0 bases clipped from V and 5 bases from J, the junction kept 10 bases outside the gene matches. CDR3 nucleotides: TGTGCCAGCAGTGAAGCAAGGGGAAGGACTAGCGGGAGAGACAATGAGCAGTTCTTC. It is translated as CASSEARGRTSGRDNEQFF.

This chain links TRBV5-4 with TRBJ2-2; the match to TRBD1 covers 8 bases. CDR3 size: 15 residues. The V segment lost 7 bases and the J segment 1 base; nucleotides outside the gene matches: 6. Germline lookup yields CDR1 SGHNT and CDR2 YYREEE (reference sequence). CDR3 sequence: CASASGTGNTGELFF. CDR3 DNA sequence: TGTGCCAGCGCCTCCGGGACAGGGAACACCGGGGAGCTGTTTTTT.

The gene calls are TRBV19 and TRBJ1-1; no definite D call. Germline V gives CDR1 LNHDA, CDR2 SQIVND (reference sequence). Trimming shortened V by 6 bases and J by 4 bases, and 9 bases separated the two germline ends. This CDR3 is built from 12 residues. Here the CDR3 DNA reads TGTGCCAGTAGGGGCGCAGGCACTGAAGCTTTCTTT. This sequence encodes CASRGAGTEAFF.

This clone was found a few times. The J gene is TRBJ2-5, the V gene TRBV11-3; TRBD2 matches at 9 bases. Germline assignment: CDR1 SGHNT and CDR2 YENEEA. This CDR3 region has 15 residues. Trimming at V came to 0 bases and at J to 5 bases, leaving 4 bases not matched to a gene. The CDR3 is CASSLDFAGGETQYF. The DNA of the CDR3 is TGTGCCAGCAGCTTAGATTTTGCGGGAGGGGAGACCCAGTACTTC.

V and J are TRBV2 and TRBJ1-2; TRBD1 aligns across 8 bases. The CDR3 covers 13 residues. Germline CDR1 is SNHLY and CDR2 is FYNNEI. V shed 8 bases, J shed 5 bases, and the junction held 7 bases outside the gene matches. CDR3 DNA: TGTGCCAGCCAACAGGGGGGGGGATATGGCTACACCTTC. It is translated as CASQQGGGYGYTF.

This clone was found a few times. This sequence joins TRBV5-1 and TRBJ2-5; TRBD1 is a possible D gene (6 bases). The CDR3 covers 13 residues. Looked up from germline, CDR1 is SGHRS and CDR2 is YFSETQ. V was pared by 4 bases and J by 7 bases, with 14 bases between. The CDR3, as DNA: TGCGCCAGCAGCACGGACAGTCTTGGGACCCAGTACTTC. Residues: CASSTDSLGTQYF.

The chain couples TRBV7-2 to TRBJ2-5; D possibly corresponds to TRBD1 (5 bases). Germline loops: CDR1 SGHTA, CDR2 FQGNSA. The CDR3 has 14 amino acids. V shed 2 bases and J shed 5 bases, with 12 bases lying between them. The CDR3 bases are TGTGCCAGCAGCTTAAATAAGGGGCAGGAGACCCAGTACTTC. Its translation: CASSLNKGQETQYF.